The clone carrying this T cell receptor (beta chain) was recorded many times. Antigen: not known. The data belong to a study of T cells in Graves' hyperthyroidism and ophthalmopathy. For the study at large: Peripheral blood was drawn at first diagnosis, prior to all treatment. Study findings and constraints: A 13 V-J signature model discriminated ophthalmopathy versus stable hyperthyroidism.

The germline V and J ends were trimmed by 2 bases and 6 bases, with 4 bases remaining between them. The CDR3 is made up of 11 amino acids. RNA transcripts served as the template for amplifying TCR beta CDR3 regions. A first-round RT-PCR of the TCR CDR3 used the HTBI primer set. MiXCR was run by TCRdb on the multiplex PCR reads, yielding one entry per CDR3 protein. This sample has roughly 150,000 distinct CDR3 sequences; 9.4% occur once, and the top ten carry approximately 20%. Uncontrolled infections, other autoimmune diseases, pregnancy or lactation led to exclusion of patients. Blood sampling occurred at first hyperthyroidism diagnosis, ahead of any ophthalmopathy symptoms.

This receptor was taken from a woman between 18 and 29 years old with Graves' hyperthyroidism that later progressed to Graves' ophthalmopathy. Material for sequencing was blood. The chain is built from TRBV12-3 or TRBV12-4 and TRBJ1-2; D unclear. CDR3 DNA sequence: TGTGCCAGCAGTTTAAAGGATGGCTACACCTTC. Translated: CASSLKDGYTF.